The 10 T cell receptor beta chains reported below all come from one sample, sequenced in a study of T cells in localized non-small cell lung cancer. Here immunoSEQ multiplex PCR was the method, and the copy in TCRdb shows in-frame clones only, minus some. The sample lists about 22,000 clones, 75% to 90% seen once, with 22% in the top ten. The sample in question was PBMCs, obtained before any cancer treatment. These receptors were collected from a man between 40 and 75 years old with stage II squamous cell lung carcinoma.

The chain employs TRBV10-3 and TRBJ2-5; 7 nucleotides agree with TRBD2. Per the germline V gene, CDR1 is ENHRY and CDR2 is SYGVKD. The CDR3 is made up of 11 amino acids. The V segment lost 8 bases and the J segment 5 bases; nucleotides outside the gene matches: 2. The CDR3 spells CAIGEGETQYF. The DNA for the CDR3 is TGTGCCATCGGGGAGGGTGAGACCCAGTACTTC.

V usage is TRBV7-9 and J usage is TRBJ2-1; TRBD2 might be the D (6 bases). The CDR3 is made up of 15 amino acids. V dropped 5 bases and J dropped 15 bases, with 26 bases sitting between them. In germline, CDR1 is SEHNR, CDR2 FQNEAQ (reference sequence). The CDR3 DNA sequence: TGTGCCAGCAGCGAGAATCGGGCTAGCGTCGAAAGGGTGTTCTTC. It yields the protein CASSENRASVERVFF.

To note about this clone: The junction differs from germline at one of its ends, possibly a read error. The rearrangement links TRBV7-7 to TRBJ2-7; 8 bases agree with TRBD2. Germline-derived CDR1 and CDR2 are SSHAT and FNYEAQ (reference sequence). The CDR3 has 13 amino acids. The DNA for the CDR3 is TGTGCTAGCAGCTCGGGACTAGACTACGAGCAGTACTTC. Its translation: CASSSGLDYEQYF.

The CDR3, as DNA: TGTGCCAGCAGCTTGGGCAATGAGCAGTTCTTC. Protein product: CASSLGNEQFF. The rearrangement uses TRBV5-4 and TRBJ2-1, with unresolved D. The CDR3 has 11 amino acids. Trimming stripped 0 bases from V and 6 bases from J, with 1 base between. Germline V gene sequence: CDR1 SGHNT, CDR2 YYREEE (reference sequence). The full variable domain, rest sourced from reference TRBV5-4 and TRBJ2-1, is ETGVTQSPTHLIKTRGQQVTLRCSSQSGHNTVSWYQQALGQGPQFIFQYYREEENGRGNFPPRFSGLQFPNYSSELNVNALELDDSALYLCASSLGNEQFFGPGTRLTVL.

The chain has TRBV29-1 and TRBJ1-1, with TRBD1 matching over 8 bases. This CDR3 has 13 residues. The V and J ends lost 3 bases and 4 bases, in that order; junction bases with no gene match: 4. Germline V gives CDR1 SQVTM, CDR2 ANQGSEA. CDR3 amino acids: CSVDRQGSTEAFF. Here the CDR3 DNA reads TGCAGCGTTGACCGACAGGGGAGCACTGAAGCTTTCTTT.

The chain employs TRBV2 and TRBJ1-5; D gene unclear. Per germline, CDR1 SNHLY and CDR2 FYNNEI. V was clipped by 5 bases and J by 10 bases, with 24 bases between them. The CDR3 has 16 amino acids. CDR3 sequence reads: CASSPTQTAYGGPQHF. The CDR3, as DNA: TGTGCCAGCAGTCCAACCCAAACAGCGTACGGAGGTCCCCAGCATTTT.

This clone was detected once. V and J are TRBV7-9 and TRBJ2-1, with 13 bases identical to TRBD2. The V segment lost 3 bases and the J segment 8 bases; nucleotides outside the gene matches: 7. Germline loops: CDR1 SEHNR, CDR2 FQNEAQ (reference sequence). The CDR3 extends over 16 amino acids. Written as DNA, the CDR3 is TGTGCCAGCAGCTTTGGCGGGACTAGCGGGGCCGATGAGCAGTTCTTC. Translation: CASSFGGTSGADEQFF.

This clone turned up a few times. This chain uses TRBV2 with TRBJ2-7, with 8 bases aligning to TRBD1. CDR1 is SNHLY, CDR2 FYNNEI, per germline. After removal of 2 bases from V and 3 bases from J, the junction contained 3 bases not matched to a gene. The CDR3 runs 14 residues. The CDR3 DNA is TGTGCCAGCAGTGAACGACAGGGGAGCTACGAGCAGTACTTC. Residues: CASSERQGSYEQYF.

The V gene is TRBV30, the J gene TRBJ2-5; no clear D gene. This CDR3 is 12 amino acids long. The V and J ends lost 2 bases and 5 bases respectively, with 9 bases between them. Germline assignment: CDR1 GTSNPN and CDR2 SVGIG (reference sequence). The CDR3 nucleotides are TGTGCCTGGAGTCCCATGAGGGAGACCCAGTACTTC. Translated, it gives CAWSPMRETQYF.

This chain uses TRBV5-1 with TRBJ1-1; D unclear. V was trimmed by 4 bases and J by 2 bases, leaving 12 bases between them. Germline-derived CDR1 and CDR2 are SGHRS and YFSETQ. CDR3 size: 14 residues. CDR3 in amino acids: CASSLATDNTEAFF. Written as DNA, the CDR3 is TGCGCCAGCAGCCTAGCAACGGACAACACTGAAGCTTTCTTT.